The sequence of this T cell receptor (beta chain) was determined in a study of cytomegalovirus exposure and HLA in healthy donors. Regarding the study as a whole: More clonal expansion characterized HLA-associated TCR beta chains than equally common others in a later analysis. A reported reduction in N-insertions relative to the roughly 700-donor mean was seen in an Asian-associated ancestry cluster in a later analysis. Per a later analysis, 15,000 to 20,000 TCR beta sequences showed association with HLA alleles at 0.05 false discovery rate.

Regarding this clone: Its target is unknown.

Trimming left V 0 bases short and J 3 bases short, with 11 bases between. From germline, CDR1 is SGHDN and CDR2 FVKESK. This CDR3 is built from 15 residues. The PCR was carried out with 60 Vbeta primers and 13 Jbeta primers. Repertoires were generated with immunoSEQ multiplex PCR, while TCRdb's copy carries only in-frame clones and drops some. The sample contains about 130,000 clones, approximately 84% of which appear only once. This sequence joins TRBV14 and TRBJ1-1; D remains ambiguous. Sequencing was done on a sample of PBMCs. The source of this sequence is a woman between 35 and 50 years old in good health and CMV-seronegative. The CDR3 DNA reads TGTGCCAGCAGCCAAGATCAGATCGGGGACACTGAAGCTTTCTTT. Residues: CASSQDQIGDTEAFF.